This entry lists 20 T cell receptor beta chains sequenced from one sample in a study of blood T cell repertoires in COVID-19. TCRdb keeps only in-frame clones here, not all; method: immunoSEQ multiplex PCR. The top ten clones hold about a third of a sample with approximately 100,000 clones, approximately 90% of them seen once. Source material: peripheral blood. These receptors came from a woman of 80 years or more with acute or convalescent COVID-19.

The gene calls are TRBV24-1 and TRBJ2-2, with TRBD1 identical over 10 bases. The CDR3 contains 15 residues. V lost 9 bases, J lost 7 bases, and 10 bases stayed unmatched. The germline gives CDR1 KGHDR, CDR2 SFDVKD. CDR3 amino acids: CATRGTTGGYGELFF. CDR3 nucleotide sequence: TGTGCCACCCGCGGTACGACAGGGGGCTACGGGGAGCTGTTTTTT.

The chain recombines TRBV5-1 with TRBJ2-1, with 9 bases that match TRBD1. The germline V gene has CDR1 SGHRS and CDR2 YFSETQ. V dropped 4 bases and J dropped 6; count of bases not matched to a gene: 11. The CDR3 length is 16 residues. CDR3 protein: CASSDPRTGAANEQFF. As DNA, the CDR3 is TGCGCCAGCAGCGACCCCCGGACAGGGGCGGCCAATGAGCAGTTCTTC.

The J gene is TRBJ2-3, the V gene TRBV18; TRBD2 matches at 12 bases. Unmatched junction bases numbered 10, after V lost 6 bases and J lost 0 bases. The CDR3 is made up of 18 amino acids. CDR1 and CDR2 (germline): KGHSH, LQKENI. Here the CDR3 DNA reads TGTGCCAGCTCGCTCATGGTTACTAGCGGGGGGAGCACAGATACGCAGTATTTT. Protein product: CASSLMVTSGGSTDTQYF.

The chain links TRBV7-9 to TRBJ1-2, with 8 bases matching TRBD1. From germline, CDR1 is SEHNR and CDR2 FQNEAQ (reference sequence). After removal of 5 bases from V and 4 bases from J, the junction contained 9 bases not matched to a gene. This CDR3 is 15 amino acids long. The CDR3 spells CASSPDRVKAYGYTF. In DNA, the CDR3 is TGTGCCAGCAGCCCGGACAGGGTAAAGGCCTATGGCTACACCTTC. Full variable domain (outside the CDR3, taken from reference TRBV7-9 and TRBJ1-2): DTGVSQNPRHKITKRGQNVTFRCDPISEHNRLYWYRQTLGQGPEFLTYFQNEAQLEKSRLLSDRFSAERPKGSFSTLEIQRTEQGDSAMYLCASSPDRVKAYGYTFGSGTRLTVV.

The table lists this clone with a count of one. The rearrangement links TRBV3-1 (or the pseudogene TRBV3-2) to TRBJ2-3, with 8 bases lining up with TRBD2. The CDR3 runs 14 residues. Trimming removed 8 bases from V and 3 bases from J; junction bases left unmatched: 7. Germline V lookup: CDR1 LGHDT, CDR2 YNNKEL (reference sequence). The CDR3 sequence: CASAAGGRTDTQYF. In nucleotides, the CDR3 is TGTGCCAGCGCGGCGGGGGGCCGGACAGATACGCAGTATTTT.

The chain uses TRBV12-3 or TRBV12-4 and TRBJ2-2; tentative D call: TRBD2 (5 bases). The CDR3 loop spans 13 amino acids. V lost 8 bases to trimming and J lost 3 bases, with 10 bases between them. The chain's CDR3 is CASYGVDTGELFF. The CDR3 DNA reads as TGTGCCAGCTACGGGGTAGACACCGGGGAGCTGTTTTTT.

The CDR3 loop is CASSLAGRGASYEQYF. The CDR3 DNA follows: TGTGCCAGCAGCCTGGCTGGGCGGGGGGCCTCCTACGAGCAGTACTTC. The genes are TRBV5-4 and TRBJ2-7; 8 bases line up with TRBD2. With 4 bases clipped from V and 0 bases from J, the junction kept 9 bases outside the gene matches. This CDR3 region has 16 residues. From germline, CDR1 is SGHNT and CDR2 YYREEE (reference sequence).

This chain uses TRBV5-1 with TRBJ1-3; no definite D call. Germline lookup yields CDR1 SGHRS and CDR2 YFSETQ. This CDR3 is 14 amino acids long. Deletions cut 0 bases from V and 4 bases from J, with 8 bases between. Written as DNA, the CDR3 is TGCGCCAGCAGCTTGGTGTCAGGAGGAAACACCATATATTTT. It translates to CASSLVSGGNTIYF.

The rearrangement uses TRBV12-3 or TRBV12-4 and TRBJ1-6; D is uncertain. V dropped 5 bases and J dropped 5 bases, with 4 bases sitting between them. This CDR3 is 12 amino acids long. CDR3 in DNA: TGTGCCAGCAGTCCTCATAATTCACCCCTCCACTTT. Its protein product is CASSPHNSPLHF.

This sequence joins TRBV27 and TRBJ1-1; D is possibly TRBD1 (5 bases). CDR3 length: 14 amino acids. Trimming pared 3 bases from V and 1 base from J, leaving 9 bases between. Germline lookup yields CDR1 MNHEY and CDR2 SMNVEV (reference sequence). CDR3 sequence: CASSFQGKNTEAFF. The CDR3 DNA sequence: TGTGCCAGCAGTTTCCAGGGAAAGAACACTGAAGCTTTCTTT.

This chain uses TRBV7-9 with TRBJ2-1; 11 positions agree with TRBD2. This CDR3 contains 15 residues. The germline gives CDR1 SEHNR, CDR2 FQNEAQ (reference sequence). V lost 5 bases and J lost 4; bases outside the gene matches: 4. The CDR3 spells CASSVTSGGYNEQFF. DNA for the CDR3: TGTGCCAGCAGCGTTACTAGCGGGGGTTACAATGAGCAGTTCTTC.

This clone was observed a single time. J is TRBJ1-6 and V is TRBV15; D is ambiguous. This CDR3 has 16 amino acids. Germline assignment: CDR1 LNHNV and CDR2 YYDKDF (reference sequence). Trimming removed 0 bases from V and 5 bases from J, with 11 bases in between. This CDR3 reads CATSRDLGINNSPLHF. As DNA, the CDR3 is TGTGCCACCAGCAGAGATTTGGGCATCAATAATTCACCCCTCCACTTT.

The V and J genes are TRBV11-2 and TRBJ2-3, with 7 positions matching TRBD2. Germline loops: CDR1 SGHAT, CDR2 FQNNGV. This CDR3 contains 16 residues. The V segment lost 5 bases and the J segment 1 base; nucleotides outside the gene matches: 9. The CDR3 is CASSTHGAGGTDTQYF. The CDR3 bases are TGTGCCAGCAGCACCCATGGGGCGGGGGGCACAGATACGCAGTATTTT.

This sequence joins TRBV15 and TRBJ1-2; D not resolved. V lost 0 bases to trimming and J lost 4 bases, with 21 bases between them. The CDR3 totals 18 residues. The germline CDR1 and CDR2 sequences are LNHNV and YYDKDF (reference sequence). The CDR3 nucleotides read TGTGCCACCAGCAGAGATCTTTACAGAGAAAGGCCTATCTATGGCTACACCTTC. Translation: CATSRDLYRERPIYGYTF.

This sequence joins TRBV11-2 and TRBJ2-1, with D perhaps matching TRBD1 (6 bases). This CDR3 is 16 amino acids long. CDR1 and CDR2 (germline): SGHAT, FQNNGV. Trimming stripped 5 bases from V and 3 bases from J, with 17 bases between. In DNA form, the CDR3 reads TGTGCCAGCAGCCCTCTGCGGACAGCCTACTACAATGAGCAGTTCTTC. It specifies CASSPLRTAYYNEQFF.

J is TRBJ2-3 and V is TRBV7-8, with D unclear. The CDR3 is 15 residues long. Per the germline V gene, CDR1 is SGHVS and CDR2 is FQNEAQ. V lost 1 base and J lost 1, with 9 bases in between. The CDR3 region has the DNA TGTGCCAGCAGCTTAGGATCTCGGGGCACAGATACGCAGTATTTT. Its translation is CASSLGSRGTDTQYF.

V is TRBV2 and J is TRBJ2-2, with 12 nucleotides matching TRBD1. Germline assignment: CDR1 SNHLY and CDR2 FYNNEI. After removal of 5 bases from V and 7 bases from J, the junction contained 2 bases not matched to a gene. The CDR3 runs to 14 residues. CDR3 loop: CASSWDRGLGELFF. Here the CDR3 DNA reads TGTGCCAGCAGTTGGGACAGGGGGCTCGGGGAGCTGTTTTTT.

The rearrangement joins TRBV3-1 (or the pseudogene TRBV3-2) to TRBJ1-1, with 9 bases fitting TRBD1. V lost 2 bases to trimming and J lost 5 bases; unmatched junction nucleotides: 3. Germline V gene data show CDR1 as LGHDT and CDR2 as YNNKEL (reference sequence). The CDR3 consists of 14 residues. The CDR3 region is CASSQNRGLTEAFF. CDR3 in DNA: TGTGCCAGCAGCCAAAACAGGGGGCTAACTGAAGCTTTCTTT.

The chain has TRBV7-2 and TRBJ2-7; 9 positions agree with TRBD1. The length of the CDR3 is 15 residues. Per the germline V gene, CDR1 is SGHTA and CDR2 is FQGNSA. The V and J ends lost 5 bases and 0 bases, in that order; junction bases with no gene match: 5. CDR3 sequence (DNA): TGTGCCAGCAGCCTATGGACAGGGGTCTCCTACGAGCAGTACTTC. Protein sequence: CASSLWTGVSYEQYF.

The chain recombines TRBV28 with TRBJ1-2; 10 bases line up with TRBD1. Germline V gene lookup returns CDR1 MDHEN and CDR2 SYDVKM. J gave up 8 bases and V 6 bases, and 12 bases lay outside the gene matches. The CDR3 has 15 residues. CDR3: CASRDRGDRGYGYTF. CDR3 DNA sequence: TGTGCCAGCAGGGACCGCGGGGACAGGGGCTACGGCTACACCTTC.